This T cell receptor beta chain was recovered during a study of blood T cells in healthy people across ages. To note about this clonotype: One end of the junction does not line up with germline, which may come from a read error.

PCR was performed a second time for about 7 to 12 cycles using a sample-barcoded 5' primer and a J-beta primer mix. In TCRdb, the 5' RACE reads were re-called with MiXCR into one record per CDR3 protein. This sample has 600,000 or so distinct CDR3 sequences; less than 60% occur once, and the top ten carry just under 25%. Extractions gave at least 6 micrograms of total RNA per sample. Germline-derived CDR1 and CDR2 are MDHEN and SYDVKM. CDR3 size: 17 residues. This sequence was found in a man older than 75 in good health. Source material: blood. The chain links TRBV28 to TRBJ1-6; 7 bases fit TRBD1. CDR3 loop: CASSPSDRVVGNAPLHF. In nucleotides, the CDR3 is TGTGCCAGCAGCCCCTCAGACAGGGTAGTTGGTAATGCACCCCTCCACTTT.